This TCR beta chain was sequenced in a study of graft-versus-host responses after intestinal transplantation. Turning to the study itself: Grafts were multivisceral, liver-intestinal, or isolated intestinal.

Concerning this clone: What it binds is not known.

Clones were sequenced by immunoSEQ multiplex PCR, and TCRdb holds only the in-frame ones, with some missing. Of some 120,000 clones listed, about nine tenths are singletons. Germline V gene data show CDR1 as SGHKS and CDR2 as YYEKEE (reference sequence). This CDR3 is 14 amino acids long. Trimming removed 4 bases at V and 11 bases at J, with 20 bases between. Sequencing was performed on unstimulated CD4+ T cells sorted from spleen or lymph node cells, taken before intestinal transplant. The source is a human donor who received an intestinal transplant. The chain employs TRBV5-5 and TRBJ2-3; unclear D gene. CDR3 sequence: CASSKLGESLGQYF. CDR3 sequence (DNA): TGTGCCAGCAGCAAGTTAGGAGAGTCCCTTGGGCAGTATTTT.